Each of the 18 T cell receptor beta chains below was sequenced from the same sample in a study of blood T cell repertoires in COVID-19. Generated by immunoSEQ multiplex PCR, the TCRdb table keeps only in-frame clones and is missing some. There are some 200,000 clones in the sample; 86% occur only once, and over 2% lies in the top ten. What was sequenced was peripheral blood. The receptors here all came from a woman aged 45 to 65 with acute or convalescent COVID-19.

The rearrangement uses TRBV5-1 and TRBJ2-3; 10 bases align to TRBD2. The trim removed 2 bases at V and 5 bases at J, leaving 5 bases unmatched. CDR1 SGHRS and CDR2 YFSETQ come from the germline V gene. This CDR3 has 15 amino acids. CDR3 bases: TGCGCCAGCAGCTTCAGCGGGGGGGCCATAGATACGCAGTATTTT. This codes for CASSFSGGAIDTQYF.

This chain joins TRBV12-3 or TRBV12-4 and TRBJ1-2; the D is unclear. Trimming cost V 3 bases and J 9 bases, with 14 bases left between them. This CDR3 comprises 13 residues. The CDR3 spells CASSFGKGWRYTF. The CDR3 nucleotides read TGTGCCAGCAGTTTCGGGAAAGGGTGGCGCTACACCTTC.

This clone was observed once. The chain uses TRBV15 and TRBJ2-3; 11 nucleotides agree with TRBD2. Trimming cost V 3 bases and J 4 bases; bases outside gene matches: 0. CDR3 size: 14 residues. Germline CDR1 is LNHNV and CDR2 is YYDKDF (reference sequence). CDR3 sequence reads: CATSRGLAADTQYF. The CDR3 DNA reads as TGTGCCACCAGCAGGGGACTAGCGGCAGATACGCAGTATTTT.

For this clone: This specimen includes other DNA sequences encoding the same CDR3. The V and J genes are TRBV19 and TRBJ1-2; 8 bases match TRBD1. The CDR3 covers 15 residues. Trimming at V came to 0 bases and at J to 8 bases, leaving 8 bases not matched to a gene. Germline values: CDR1 LNHDA, CDR2 SQIVND (reference sequence). The CDR3 is CASSIDRDRGDGYTF. Here the CDR3 DNA reads TGTGCCAGTAGTATAGATCGAGACAGGGGAGACGGCTACACCTTC.

The chain links TRBV6-6 to TRBJ1-6; 9 bases are shared with TRBD1. Trimming at V came to 5 bases and at J to 7 bases, leaving 3 bases not matched to a gene. Germline CDR1 reads MNHNY; CDR2 reads SVGAGI (reference sequence). The CDR3 has 14 amino acids. Written as DNA, the CDR3 is TGTGCCAGCAGTGCCGGACAGGGGAATTCACCCCTCCACTTT. Translated, it gives CASSAGQGNSPLHF.

The chain recombines TRBV9 with TRBJ2-3, with D maybe TRBD1 (6 bases). The CDR3 runs to 14 residues. Germline values: CDR1 SGDLS, CDR2 YYNGEE. Trimming took 2 bases from V and 5 from J, leaving 12 bases between them. CDR3: CASSVQGTKDTQYF. The CDR3, as DNA: TGTGCCAGCAGCGTGCAGGGGACGAAAGATACGCAGTATTTT. The entire variable domain, with the rest obtained from reference TRBV9 and TRBJ2-3, is as follows: DSGVTQTPKHLITATGQRVTLRCSPRSGDLSVYWYQQSLDQGLQFLIQYYNGEERAKGNILERFSAQQFPDLHSELNLSSLELGDSALYFCASSVQGTKDTQYFGPGTRLTVL.

For the CDR3, the DNA is TGTGCCAGCAGCCGAGGGACAGGGCGCGACACCGGGGAGCTGTTTTTT. This codes for CASSRGTGRDTGELFF. The V call is TRBV6-2 or TRBV6-3, the J call TRBJ2-2; 9 nucleotides line up with TRBD1. CDR3 length: 16 residues. Germline loops: CDR1 MNHEY, CDR2 SVGEGT. After removal of 6 bases from V and 3 bases from J, the junction contained 8 bases not matched to a gene.

This rearrangement joins TRBV19 to TRBJ2-2; 7 bases map to TRBD1. The V segment lost 5 bases and the J segment 1 base; nucleotides outside the gene matches: 4. The CDR3 runs to 15 residues. Germline lookup yields CDR1 LNHDA and CDR2 SQIVND (reference sequence). The chain's CDR3 is CASSLRTGNTGELFF. CDR3 nucleotide sequence: TGTGCCAGTAGTCTTCGGACAGGGAACACCGGGGAGCTGTTTTTT.

The V call is TRBV11-3, the J call TRBJ1-5; D is unclear. Trimming took off 5 bases at V and 6 bases at J, with 11 bases between the two ends. This CDR3 is built from 13 residues. The germline V gene has CDR1 SGHNT and CDR2 YENEEA. The CDR3 sequence is CASSPEDGQPQHF. CDR3 in DNA: TGTGCCAGCAGCCCGGAGGACGGTCAGCCCCAGCATTTT.

Only a few counts were recorded for this clone. The chain has TRBV28 and TRBJ2-6; no clear D. Germline assignment: CDR1 MDHEN and CDR2 SYDVKM. The CDR3 runs 14 residues. V lost 6 bases to trimming and J lost 1 base, with 7 bases between them. The CDR3 DNA reads as TGTGCCAGCAGGCCGCGTTCTGGGGCCAACGTCCTGACTTTC. This gives the protein CASRPRSGANVLTF.

CDR3 residues: CASSKDRGAKNIQYF. CDR3 nucleotides: TGTGCCAGCAGTAAGGACAGGGGCGCCAAAAACATTCAGTACTTC. The chain couples TRBV6-5 to TRBJ2-4; 9 positions match TRBD1. This CDR3 has 15 amino acids. From germline, CDR1 is MNHEY and CDR2 SVGAGI. The ends lost 5 bases at V and 1 base at J; junction bases unmatched: 3.

V usage is TRBV29-1 and J usage is TRBJ2-1, with TRBD2 matching over 16 bases. Germline CDR1 SQVTM, CDR2 ANQGSEA. V lost 6 bases and J lost 4; bases outside the gene matches: 3. The CDR3 consists of 15 residues. The DNA for the CDR3 is TGCAGCGTCGGGACTAGCGGGGGGGCTTACAATGAGCAGTTCTTC. It codes for CSVGTSGGAYNEQFF.

CDR3 sequence reads: CASSLGTGRAYEQYF. The DNA for the CDR3 is TGTGCCAGCTCACTGGGGACAGGGAGGGCCTACGAGCAGTACTTC. This sequence joins TRBV18 and TRBJ2-7; 9 bases agree with TRBD1. The CDR3 is 15 residues long. The germline V gene encodes CDR1 KGHSH and CDR2 LQKENI. Trimming took 4 bases from V and 2 from J; bases not matched to a gene: 6.

In DNA, the CDR3 is TGTGCCAGCAGTTACTCGGGACAGGGGTACTCCTATAATTCACCCCTCCACTTT. Protein: CASSYSGQGYSYNSPLHF. V is TRBV6-2 or TRBV6-3 and J is TRBJ1-6, with TRBD1 matching over 10 bases. After removal of 0 bases from V and 0 bases from J, the junction contained 2 bases not matched to a gene. In germline, CDR1 is MNHEY, CDR2 SVGEGT. The CDR3 length is 18 residues.

This clone has a handful of counts. The gene calls are TRBV5-4 and TRBJ2-5; D might be TRBD2 (6 bases). This CDR3 has 14 amino acids. Trimming removed 4 bases from V and 7 bases from J, with 17 bases in between. CDR1 is SGHNT, CDR2 YYREEE, per germline (reference sequence). This chain's CDR3 is CASSLERAGATQYF. CDR3 DNA: TGTGCCAGCAGCCTCGAGCGGGCCGGCGCGACCCAGTACTTC.

This chain connects TRBV30 to TRBJ2-7; 9 bases agree with TRBD2. V lost 8 bases, J lost 7 bases, and 15 bases stayed unmatched. The germline V gene encodes CDR1 GTSNPN and CDR2 SVGIG (reference sequence). The CDR3 spans 14 residues. Here the CDR3 DNA reads TGTGCCCTGGAGAGGGCTAGCGGGAACGGTGAGCAGTACTTC. This gives the protein CALERASGNGEQYF.

V is TRBV19 and J is TRBJ1-1; D is perhaps TRBD1 (5 bases). Trimming shortened V by 4 bases and J by 1 base, and 10 bases separated the two germline ends. The CDR3 contains 14 residues. From germline, CDR1 is LNHDA and CDR2 SQIVND (reference sequence). The chain's CDR3 is CASSSRDRNTEAFF. In DNA, the CDR3 is TGTGCCAGTAGTAGCAGAGACAGGAACACTGAAGCTTTCTTT.

As regards this clone: Mismatch with germline at one junction end may stem from a read error. The chain has TRBV9 and TRBJ2-1; 11 bases line up with TRBD2. This CDR3 spans 15 amino acids. Germline assignment: CDR1 SGDLS and CDR2 YYNGEE. The CDR3 loop reads CANSVSGGGYNEQFF. The CDR3 DNA sequence: TGTGCCAACAGCGTTAGCGGGGGGGGCTACAATGAGCAGTTCTTC. The full variable domain, in which reference TRBV9 and TRBJ2-1 provide the parts outside the CDR3, is DSGVTQTPKHLITATGQRVTLRCSPRSGDLSVYWYQQSLDQGLQFLIQYYNGEERAKGNILERFSAQQFPDLHSELNLSSLELGDSALYFCANSVSGGGYNEQFFGPGTRLTVL.